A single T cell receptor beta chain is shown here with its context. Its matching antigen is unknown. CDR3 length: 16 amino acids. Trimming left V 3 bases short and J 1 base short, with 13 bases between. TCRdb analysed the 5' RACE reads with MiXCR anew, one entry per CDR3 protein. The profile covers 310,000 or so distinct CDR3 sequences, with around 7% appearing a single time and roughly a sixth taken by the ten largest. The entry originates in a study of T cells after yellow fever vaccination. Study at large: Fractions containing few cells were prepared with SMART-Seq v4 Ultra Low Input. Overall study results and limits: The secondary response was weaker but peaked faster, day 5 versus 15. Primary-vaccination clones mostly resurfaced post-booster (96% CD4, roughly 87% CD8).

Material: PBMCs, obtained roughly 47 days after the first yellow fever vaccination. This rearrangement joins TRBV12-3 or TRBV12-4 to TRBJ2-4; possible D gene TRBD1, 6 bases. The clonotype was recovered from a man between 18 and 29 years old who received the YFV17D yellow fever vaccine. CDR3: CASSLGQFRAKNIQYF. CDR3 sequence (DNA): TGTGCCAGCAGTTTGGGACAATTCCGGGCCAAAAACATTCAGTACTTC.